The 28 T cell receptor beta chains given below trace back to one sample, sequenced in a study of blood T cells in healthy people across ages. Next came a second PCR, run for roughly 6 to 11 cycles, which used a sample-barcoded 5' primer along with a J-beta primer mix. Via MiXCR, TCRdb re-called the 5' RACE reads, giving one row per CDR3 protein. The repertoire holds about 1.1 million distinct CDR3 sequences, with approximately 38% as singletons. The sequenced sample consisted of blood. These receptors were taken from a man younger than 30 in good health.

About this clonotype itself: Germline and junction disagree at one end, which may indicate a read error. The chain carries TRBV28 and TRBJ2-3, with 9 bases matching TRBD2. CDR3 length: 15 amino acids. CDR1 and CDR2 (germline): MDHEN, SYDVKM. The CDR3 DNA follows: TGTGCCAGCAGTTTGCCAGGGACTAGCACAGATACGCGGTATTTT. This codes for CASSLPGTSTDTRYF.

This clonotype has a handful of counts. The chain has TRBV10-3 and TRBJ2-5; D might be TRBD1 (6 bases). Germline values: CDR1 ENHRY, CDR2 SYGVKD. This CDR3 has 16 residues. Trimming left V 3 bases short and J 1 base short, with 15 bases between. The CDR3 sequence is CAISDPPQGIQETQYF. The CDR3 nucleotides are TGTGCCATCAGTGACCCACCCCAGGGGATCCAAGAGACCCAGTACTTC.

This chain links TRBV18 with TRBJ1-1; TRBD1 might be the D (5 bases). V lost 4 bases and J lost 6, with 24 bases in between. This CDR3 has 17 residues. In germline, CDR1 is KGHSH, CDR2 LQKENI. The CDR3 DNA follows: TGTGCCAGCTCACAATGGACGGTTCCTCATGGGGGGGCTGAAGCTTTCTTT. Its protein product is CASSQWTVPHGGAEAFF.

The chain employs TRBV12-3 or TRBV12-4 and TRBJ2-5; unclear D gene. The V end lost 2 bases, the J end lost 5 bases, and 6 bases lay between the germline ends. The CDR3 covers 12 residues. CDR3 coding DNA: TGTGCCAGCAGTTTACAGAGGGAGACCCAGTACTTC. This codes for CASSLQRETQYF.

Regarding this clonotype: Relative to the germline gene, one junction end is altered; a read error may explain this. The chain couples TRBV7-3 to TRBJ1-4; a weak D match, TRBD1 (6 bases). The CDR3 runs to 15 residues. CDR1 SGHTA and CDR2 FQGTGA come from the germline V gene. This chain's CDR3 is CASSQRGASKEKLFF. CDR3 nucleotides: TGTGCCAGCAGCCAGAGGGGGGCCTCTAAGGAAAAACTGTTTTTT.

The genes are TRBV20-1 and TRBJ2-4, with TRBD1 matching 10 bases. V lost 4 bases and J lost 6; bases outside the gene matches: 3. This CDR3 region has 13 residues. Germline CDR1 and CDR2: DFQATT and SNEGSKA (reference sequence). CDR3 coding DNA: TGCAGTGCTACCCGGGACAGGGGAAACATTCAGTACTTC. Translating it yields CSATRDRGNIQYF.

Concerning this clonotype: Sequence at one end of the junction differs from germline and may be a read error. The chain joins TRBV25-1 to TRBJ2-3; D unresolved. This CDR3 has 12 residues. CDR1 and CDR2 (germline): MGHDK, SYGVNS. The CDR3 DNA sequence: TGTACCAGCGCCCTCTCGGGAGATACGCAGTATTTT. Translating it yields CTSALSGDTQYF.

The chain carries TRBV7-9 and TRBJ1-2; D possibly corresponds to TRBD1 (6 bases). This CDR3 spans 14 amino acids. The V end lost 2 bases, the J end lost 8 bases, and 15 bases lay between the germline ends. Germline V gene lookup returns CDR1 SEHNR and CDR2 FQNEAQ (reference sequence). The CDR3 region is CASSLTGQPWGYTF. The CDR3 nucleotides read TGTGCCAGCAGCTTAACTGGACAGCCCTGGGGCTACACCTTC.

V gene TRBV6-5 combines with J gene TRBJ2-5, with no clear D. This CDR3 has 15 residues. Germline CDR1 and CDR2: MNHEY and SVGAGI. The V and J ends lost 6 bases and 5 bases respectively, with 19 bases between them. The CDR3 protein is CASSPPGFLGETQYF. CDR3 nucleotides: TGTGCCAGCAGCCCCCCCGGTTTCCTGGGCGAGACCCAGTACTTC.

The sample holds many counts of this clonotype. The rearrangement uses TRBV13 and TRBJ2-7; D not resolved. The CDR3 is 14 residues long. Trimming took off 2 bases at V and 0 bases at J, with 8 bases between the two ends. Germline V CDR1 and CDR2: PRHDT, FYEKMQ (reference sequence). In DNA form, the CDR3 reads TGTGCCAGCAGCTTACGGCAGAGCTCCTACGAGCAGTACTTC. Its translation is CASSLRQSSYEQYF.

This clonotype was seen only a few times. This chain links TRBV20-1 with TRBJ1-2, with 10 nucleotides matching TRBD1. The J segment lost 4 bases and the V segment lost 6 bases, leaving 20 bases of the junction unmatched. The CDR3 contains 18 residues. Germline loops: CDR1 DFQATT, CDR2 SNEGSKA (reference sequence). For the CDR3, the DNA is TGCAGTGCCCTTAGACAAGAGCGGACAGGGGGGCTATCCTATGGCTACACCTTC. This sequence encodes CSALRQERTGGLSYGYTF.

The J gene is TRBJ1-3, the V gene TRBV10-3; no clear D gene. The V end was cut by 0 bases, the J end by 4 bases, with 4 bases between. There are 13 residues in the CDR3. Germline V gene lookup returns CDR1 ENHRY and CDR2 SYGVKD. CDR3 sequence reads: CAISESEGNTIYF. CDR3 nucleotides: TGTGCCATCAGTGAGTCAGAGGGAAACACCATATATTTT.

This chain uses TRBV7-9 with TRBJ2-1; D unresolved. CDR3 length equals 11 residues. V was cut by 8 bases and J by 4 bases, with 6 bases left in between. CDR1 and CDR2 from the germline V gene are SEHNR and FQNEAQ (reference sequence). CDR3 loop: CASDRYNEQFF. DNA of the CDR3: TGTGCCAGCGATAGATACAATGAGCAGTTCTTC. The entire variable domain, with the rest obtained from reference TRBV7-9 and TRBJ2-1, is as follows: DTGVSQNPRHKITKRGQNVTFRCDPISEHNRLYWYRQTLGQGPEFLTYFQNEAQLEKSRLLSDRFSAERPKGSFSTLEIQRTEQGDSAMYLCASDRYNEQFFGPGTRLTVL.

The genes are TRBV14 and TRBJ2-7; D possibly corresponds to TRBD1 (5 bases). V was cut by 6 bases and J by 7 bases, with 10 bases left in between. Per the germline V gene, CDR1 is SGHDN and CDR2 is FVKESK. This CDR3 comprises 11 residues. The CDR3 nucleotides read TGTGCCAGCAGTCCAGGGTCTGAGCAGTACTTC. It specifies CASSPGSEQYF.

This sequence joins TRBV20-1 and TRBJ2-4; D tentatively fits TRBD1 or TRBD2 (5 bases each). With the DNA end fitting TRBJ2-7 better, the J assignment may be wrong. The germline V gene encodes CDR1 DFQATT and CDR2 SNEGSKA (reference sequence). This CDR3 comprises 14 residues. Here the CDR3 reads CSAGAAKGTPEQYF. The CDR3 DNA reads TGCAGTGCTGGGGCGGCTAAAGGGACCCCCGAGCAGTACTTC.

The chain uses TRBV27 and TRBJ2-5, with a possible D match to TRBD1 (6 bases). This CDR3 is built from 16 residues. Trimming took 6 bases from V and 11 from J, leaving 28 bases between them. Germline CDR1 reads MNHEY; CDR2 reads SMNVEV (reference sequence). The chain's CDR3 is CASSSPRQVIGNEQYF. DNA of the CDR3: TGTGCCAGCAGCTCTCCACGACAGGTAATAGGGAATGAGCAGTACTTC.

The rearrangement uses TRBV7-2 and TRBJ2-5; the match to TRBD2 covers 11 bases. From germline, CDR1 is SGHTA and CDR2 FQGNSA. V shed 0 bases and J 11 bases; nucleotides not matched to a gene: 8. The CDR3 has 15 residues. The CDR3 DNA is TGTGCCAGCAGCTTAGCTGGGACTAGCGGCAATGAGCAGTACTTC. Its translation: CASSLAGTSGNEQYF.

In this sample, this clonotype turned up a few times. The V and J genes are TRBV6-1 and TRBJ1-5; no reliable D call. Looked up from germline, CDR1 is MNHNS and CDR2 is SASEGT. Trimming stripped 6 bases from V and 0 bases from J, with 12 bases between. This CDR3 comprises 15 residues. The CDR3 protein is CASSLERNSNQPQHF. In DNA, the CDR3 is TGTGCCAGCAGCCTAGAGCGGAATAGCAATCAGCCCCAGCATTTT.

This clonotype was counted at least ten times. The V and J genes are TRBV12-3 or TRBV12-4 and TRBJ2-7; D is uncertain. Deletions cut 5 bases from V and 1 base from J, with 15 bases between. The CDR3 is 15 amino acids. CDR3 loop: CASSHGWTVSYEQYF. In nucleotides, the CDR3 is TGTGCCAGCAGTCACGGATGGACGGTTTCCTACGAGCAGTACTTC.

V usage is TRBV12-3 or TRBV12-4 and J usage is TRBJ2-3; D might be TRBD1 or TRBD2, each matching 5 bases. CDR3 size: 16 residues. The V end lost 6 bases, the J end lost 4 bases, and 20 bases lay between the germline ends. CDR3 in DNA: TGTGCCAGCAGCCAGGCCGGGACGGGGCCTGCAGATACGCAGTATTTT. Protein product: CASSQAGTGPADTQYF.

The rearrangement links TRBV6-1 to TRBJ2-1; 7 positions agree with TRBD2. V shed 5 bases and J 9 bases; nucleotides not matched to a gene: 13. The germline gives CDR1 MNHNS, CDR2 SASEGT. The CDR3 covers 15 residues. The CDR3 bases are TGTGCCAGCAGTCCCATCCCAGCGGGACGTATTGAGCAGTTCTTC. Residues: CASSPIPAGRIEQFF.

The CDR3 sequence is CASLLTGGPHNEQFF. CDR3 DNA sequence: TGCGCCAGCCTTCTAACAGGGGGTCCCCACAATGAGCAGTTCTTC. The chain has TRBV5-1 and TRBJ2-1; 8 positions agree with TRBD1. The CDR3 length is 15 residues. Looked up from germline, CDR1 is SGHRS and CDR2 is YFSETQ. The trim removed 7 bases at V and 5 bases at J, leaving 11 bases unmatched.

This clonotype was counted a single time. A much bigger clone sits one base away, suggesting this may be a read error. This sequence joins TRBV29-1 and TRBJ2-7, with D possibly TRBD1 on 6 matching bases. V was pared by 6 bases and J by 3 bases, with 15 bases between. The CDR3 totals 13 residues. Germline V lookup: CDR1 SQVTM, CDR2 ANQGSEA. This chain's CDR3 is CSVDTGSFYEQYF. The CDR3 DNA follows: TGCAGCGTCGATACAGGGTCATTCTACGAGCAGTACTTC.

The sample holds a few counts of this clonotype. The chain uses TRBV9 and TRBJ1-1; the D is unclear. Germline V gene sequence: CDR1 SGDLS, CDR2 YYNGEE. CDR3 length: 12 amino acids. V was clipped by 3 bases and J by 5 bases, with 8 bases between them. In nucleotides, the CDR3 is TGTGCCAGCAGCGAAACCGGGACTGAAGCTTTCTTT. Protein: CASSETGTEAFF.

Notes on this clonotype: At one boundary the junction diverges from the germline segment, which might be a read error. The CDR3 bases are TGTGCCAGCAGCCTATACCCTGGGACAGGGGGCTTTGGGAATTCACCCCCCCACTTT. Encoded protein: CASSLYPGTGGFGNSPPHF. The genes are TRBV28 and TRBJ1-6, with TRBD1 matching over 12 bases. Germline V lookup: CDR1 MDHEN, CDR2 SYDVKM. The CDR3 length is 19 residues. Supplemented by reference TRBV28 and TRBJ1-6, the full variable domain reads DVKVTQSSRYLVKRTGEKVFLECVQDMDHENMFWYRQDPGLGLRLIYFSYDVKMKEKGDIPEGYSVSREKKERFSLILESASTNQTSMYLCASSLYPGTGGFGNSPPHFGNGTRLTVT.

The rearrangement joins TRBV6-6 to TRBJ2-3; D gene unclear. Trimming pared 5 bases from V and 6 bases from J, leaving 15 bases between. CDR1 and CDR2 (germline): MNHNY, SVGAGI (reference sequence). CDR3 length equals 14 residues. The CDR3 sequence: CASSPGIEGDTQYF. The CDR3 DNA reads TGTGCCAGCAGTCCGGGCATCGAAGGGGATACGCAGTATTTT.

The rearrangement joins TRBV15 to TRBJ2-5, with D possibly matching TRBD2 (6 bases). This CDR3 comprises 13 residues. V was cut by 4 bases and J by 4 bases, with 10 bases left in between. Germline CDR1 LNHNV, CDR2 YYDKDF (reference sequence). CDR3 loop: CATSTHGGETQYF. CDR3 DNA: TGTGCCACCAGCACCCACGGGGGAGAGACCCAGTACTTC.

This chain uses TRBV12-3 or TRBV12-4 with TRBJ1-3; D is unclear. The CDR3 sequence is 12 residues long. The ends were cut back, 4 bases at V and 6 bases at J, with 7 bases in the middle. The CDR3 region has the DNA TGTGCCAGCAGTTCCACGGAAAACACCATATATTTT. It is translated as CASSSTENTIYF.